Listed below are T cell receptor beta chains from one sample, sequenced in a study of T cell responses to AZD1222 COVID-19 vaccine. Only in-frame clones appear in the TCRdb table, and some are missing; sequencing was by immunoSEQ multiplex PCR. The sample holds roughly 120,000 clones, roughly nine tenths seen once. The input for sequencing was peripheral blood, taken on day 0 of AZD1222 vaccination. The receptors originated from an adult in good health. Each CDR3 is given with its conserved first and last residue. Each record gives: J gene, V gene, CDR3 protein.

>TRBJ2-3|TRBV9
CASSPLSGITDTQYF
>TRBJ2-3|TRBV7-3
CASSLGQGPDTQYF
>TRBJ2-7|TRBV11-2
CASSLGRGSLYEQYF
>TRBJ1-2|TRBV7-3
CASSAGQGSYGYTF
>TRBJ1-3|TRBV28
CASSLMRYSGNTIYF
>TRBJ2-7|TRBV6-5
CASRFDRGPEQYF
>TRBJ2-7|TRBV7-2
CASSSVGGSYEQYF
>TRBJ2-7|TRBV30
CAWSGGDGDEQYF
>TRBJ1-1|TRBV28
CASSLGATAMNTEAFF
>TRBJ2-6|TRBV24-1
CAIGTEGANVLTF
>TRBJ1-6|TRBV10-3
CAISESGRVPLHF
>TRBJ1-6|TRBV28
CASTGVFNSPLHF
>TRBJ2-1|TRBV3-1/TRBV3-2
CASSTRDTPYNEQFF
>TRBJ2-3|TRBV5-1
CASSLASGSTDTQYF
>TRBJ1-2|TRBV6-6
CASSYSGRGSDYGYTF
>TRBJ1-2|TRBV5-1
CASRLFETVPYGYTF
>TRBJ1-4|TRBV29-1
CSVRTGVEKLFF
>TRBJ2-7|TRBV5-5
CASSLVYKGYEQYF
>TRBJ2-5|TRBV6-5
CASSYSTASDTQYF
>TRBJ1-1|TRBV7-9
CASSLESGIHTEAFF
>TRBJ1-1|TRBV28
CASSSGPSAFF
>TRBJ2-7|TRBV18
CASSPQGDEQYF
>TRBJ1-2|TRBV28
CAVTRESYGYTF
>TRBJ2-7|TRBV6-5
CASSSTTGPYEQYF
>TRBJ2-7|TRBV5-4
CASSDGQDHYEQYF
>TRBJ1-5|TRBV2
CASSPPFDQPQHF
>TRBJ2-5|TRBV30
CAFTGRHQETQYF
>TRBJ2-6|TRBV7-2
CASSLRGSSGANVLTF
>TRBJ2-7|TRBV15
CATSRDIAGGKYEQYF
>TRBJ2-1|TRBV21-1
CASSKVRGLQFF
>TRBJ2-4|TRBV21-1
CASSKGQLAKNIQYF
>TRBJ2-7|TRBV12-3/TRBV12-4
CASSLRASYEQYF
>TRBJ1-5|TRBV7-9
CASSLAGQNQPQHF
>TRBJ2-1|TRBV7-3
CASSLTGARLAGARNEQFF
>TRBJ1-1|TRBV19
CASNQQRGTANTEAFF
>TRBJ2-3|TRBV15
CATSRGLAGGGDTQYF
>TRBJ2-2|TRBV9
CASSVAGTGDTGELFF
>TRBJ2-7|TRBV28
CASSWTGIGHEQYF
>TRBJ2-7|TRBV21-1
CASSPSKPWYF
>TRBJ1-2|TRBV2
CASSEAWDMDGYTF
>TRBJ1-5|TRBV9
CASSVGDVNQPQHF
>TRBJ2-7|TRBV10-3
CAISLSYEQYF
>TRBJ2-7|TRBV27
CASRNMDRGGYEQYF
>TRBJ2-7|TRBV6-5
CASSWGYEQYF
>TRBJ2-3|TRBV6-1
CASSDLGTPWDTQYF
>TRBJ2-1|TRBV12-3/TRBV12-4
CASSLGYEQFF
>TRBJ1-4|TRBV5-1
CASSFFDRGGKLFF
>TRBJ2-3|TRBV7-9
CASSLVSIDTQYF
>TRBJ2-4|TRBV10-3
CAISPGQGALAKNIQYF
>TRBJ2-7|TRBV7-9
CASGWAGEQYF
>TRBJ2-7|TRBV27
CASSLSLPSGRYEQYF
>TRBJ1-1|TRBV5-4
CASSSLRDVNTEAFF
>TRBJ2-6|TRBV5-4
CASSSGGTGANVLTF
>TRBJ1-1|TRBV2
CASSKDAFGQGDVTEAFF
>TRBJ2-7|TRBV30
CAWGRHSYEQYF
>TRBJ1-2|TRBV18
CASSPDRREGYTF
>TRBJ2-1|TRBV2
CASNPSSGSSYNEQFF
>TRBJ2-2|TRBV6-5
CASSLALGAGELFF
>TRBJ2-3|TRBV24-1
CATSAGSGSGGDTQYF